A selection of T cell receptor beta chains follows, all from one sample in a study of blood T cells in healthy people across ages. TCRdb analysed the 5' RACE reads with MiXCR anew, one entry per CDR3 protein. The sample includes 1.5 million to 2 million distinct CDR3 sequences, roughly 32% of them seen just once. The material sequenced was blood. Receptors originate from a woman aged 25 to 39 in good health. The CDR3 runs from the conserved cysteine through the conserved F or W. Fields, in order: J gene, clone size, CDR3 length, D gene, V gene, CDR3 protein, CDR3 DNA. A D gene is named only where the DNA matches it firmly. Rows give clone size only sometimes, using once, few, many, or a class for an expanded clone.

TRBJ2-1	.	15	.	TRBV6-6	CASSYGLGGCNEQFF	TGTGCCAGCAGTTACGGCCTCGGTGGCTGCAATGAGCAGTTCTTC
TRBJ2-7	many	12	.	TRBV29-1	CSATMGAYEQYF	TGCAGCGCCACGATGGGGGCCTACGAGCAGTACTTC
TRBJ1-1	.	12	.	TRBV29-1	CSVDSGEPEAFF	TGCAGCGTTGATTCCGGGGAGCCTGAAGCTTTCTTT
TRBJ2-7	many	15	TRBD1	TRBV3-1	CASSLGTVGGSEQYF	TGTGCCAGCAGCCTCGGGACAGTTGGGGGTTCGGAGCAGTACTTC
TRBJ1-2	.	12	.	TRBV3-1	CASSQDGRGRTF	TGTGCCAGCAGCCAAGACGGAAGGGGCCGCACCTTC
TRBJ2-7	.	15	.	TRBV27	CASSSVDRHSYEQYF	TGTGCCAGCAGTTCCGTGGACCGTCACTCCTACGAGCAGTACTTC
TRBJ2-2	.	16	TRBD2	TRBV20-1	CSARDRLAGDTGELFF	TGCAGTGCTAGAGATCGGCTAGCGGGAGACACCGGGGAGCTGTTTTTT
TRBJ2-3	many	12	.	TRBV29-1	CSVDDTTDTQYF	TGCAGCGTTGATGACACCACAGATACGCAGTATTTT
TRBJ1-1	few	13	.	TRBV11-2	CASSKYQGTEAFF	TGTGCCAGCAGCAAGTATCAGGGAACTGAAGCTTTCTTT
TRBJ1-1	few	12	.	TRBV20-1	CSATDLNTEAFF	TGCAGTGCTACCGATCTGAACACTGAAGCTTTCTTT
TRBJ2-7	.	13	.	TRBV21-1	CASGGQGRHEQYF	TGTGCCAGCGGGGGACAGGGTAGACACGAGCAGTACTTC
TRBJ2-5	many	13	.	TRBV6-6	CASSQAYQETQYF	TGTGCCAGCAGCCAAGCCTACCAAGAGACCCAGTACTTC
TRBJ1-4	.	16	TRBD1	TRBV4-1	CASSQAGQGVNEKLFF	TGCGCCAGCAGCCAGGCGGGACAGGGAGTAAATGAAAAACTGTTTTTT
TRBJ2-1	.	13	.	TRBV20-1	CSASAGPYNEQFF	TGCAGTGCTAGTGCGGGACCATACAATGAGCAGTTCTTC
TRBJ2-1	.	13	.	TRBV28	CASSPNWGSEQFF	TGTGCCAGCAGCCCTAACTGGGGGAGTGAGCAGTTCTTC
TRBJ2-7	.	13	.	TRBV6-5	CASSLTDTYEQYF	TGTGCCAGCAGTCTCACAGATACCTACGAGCAGTACTTC
TRBJ1-4	few	13	.	TRBV10-2	CASSEVTGVKLFF	TGCGCCAGCAGTGAGGTAACGGGAGTAAAACTGTTTTTT
TRBJ1-1	few	12	.	TRBV7-9	CASSPARTEAFF	TGTGCCAGCAGCCCAGCTAGGACCGAAGCTTTCTTT
TRBJ1-4	.	16	TRBD1	TRBV7-9	CASSLRTGGTNEKLFF	TGTGCCAGCAGCCTGAGGACAGGTGGGACTAATGAAAAACTGTTTTTT
TRBJ1-2	.	13	.	TRBV5-1	CASSGEGSYGYTF	TGCGCCAGCAGCGGGGAGGGCAGCTATGGCTACACCTTC
TRBJ1-5	few	16	.	TRBV20-1	CSASKNRAAGDQPQHF	TGCAGTGCTAGTAAAAACCGGGCGGCGGGCGATCAGCCCCAGCATTTT
TRBJ1-2	few	16	TRBD1	TRBV4-1	CASSQDSGQGIYGYTF	TGCGCCAGCAGCCAAGATTCGGGACAGGGGATTTATGGCTACACCTTC
TRBJ1-1	.	15	TRBD1	TRBV27	CASSPSTGVNTEAFF	TGTGCCAGCAGTCCATCCACAGGGGTGAACACTGAAGCTTTCTTT
TRBJ2-3	once	15	TRBD2	TRBV20-1	CSALALAGGLDTQYF	TGCAGTGCGCTTGCACTAGCGGGGGGGCTAGATACGCAGTATTTT
TRBJ2-2	.	13	.	TRBV28	CASSNTRTGELFF	TGTGCCAGCAGTAATACCCGCACCGGGGAGCTGTTTTTT
TRBJ2-7	.	15	TRBD1	TRBV20-1	CSAQTGQTGHHEQYF	TGCAGTGCTCAAACGGGACAGACGGGACATCACGAGCAGTACTTC
TRBJ2-7	few	14	.	TRBV25-1	CVSSGVSGSYEQYF	TGTGTCAGCAGTGGAGTATCAGGGTCTTACGAGCAGTACTTC
TRBJ1-5	.	19	TRBD1	TRBV7-3	CASSFTGTGGPLSNQPQHF	TGTGCCAGCAGCTTCACCGGGACAGGGGGCCCGTTGAGCAATCAGCCCCAGCATTTT
TRBJ2-3	many	16	TRBD2	TRBV29-1	CSVISGGGTSTDTQYF	TGCAGCGTCATCAGCGGGGGGGGAACTAGCACAGATACGCAGTATTTT
TRBJ1-2	few	14	.	TRBV20-1	CSARFKSLGYGYTF	TGCAGTGCTAGATTTAAGAGCCTCGGCTATGGCTACACCTTC
TRBJ1-1	.	18	TRBD1	TRBV27	CASSLFPIMTGPNTEAFF	TGTGCCAGCAGTTTATTTCCTATCATGACAGGGCCGAACACTGAAGCTTTCTTT
TRBJ1-1	.	14	.	TRBV4-1	CASSQPDLNTEAFF	TGCGCCAGCAGCCAGCCGGACTTGAACACTGAAGCTTTCTTT
TRBJ2-7	.	15	.	TRBV2	CASSELGSLAYEQYF	TGTGCCAGCAGTGAACTTGGGTCGTTAGCCTACGAGCAGTACTTC
TRBJ2-7	.	15	TRBD2	TRBV27	CASSSGLAKLYEQYF	TGTGCCAGCAGTTCCGGACTAGCGAAGCTCTACGAGCAGTACTTC
TRBJ2-3	.	16	TRBD2	TRBV7-3	CASSQEREGHADTQYF	TGTGCCAGCAGCCAAGAGCGGGAGGGCCATGCAGATACGCAGTATTTT
TRBJ1-1	.	12	TRBD1	TRBV7-9	CASSKGQIEAFF	TGTGCCAGCAGCAAGGGACAGATTGAAGCTTTCTTT
TRBJ2-1	.	16	TRBD1	TRBV11-3	CASSLGLPGGPDEQFF	TGTGCCAGCAGCTTAGGGTTGCCAGGGGGTCCCGATGAGCAGTTCTTC
TRBJ1-2	many	13	.	TRBV28	CASSRPPYYGYTF	TGTGCCAGCAGTCGTCCACCCTACTATGGCTACACCTTC
TRBJ1-5	.	14	.	TRBV12-3/TRBV12-4	CASSLVSVNQPQHF	TGTGCCAGCAGTTTAGTTTCGGTCAATCAGCCCCAGCATTTT
TRBJ2-1	few	15	TRBD2	TRBV11-2	CASTALAGRYNEQFF	TGTGCCAGCACCGCGCTAGCGGGACGTTACAATGAGCAGTTCTTC
TRBJ1-1	.	14	.	TRBV20-1	CSAPEGGSVTEAFF	TGCAGTGCCCCCGAGGGCGGGAGTGTAACTGAAGCTTTCTTT
TRBJ2-7	.	15	.	TRBV5-1	CASSLGDSSLYEQYF	TGCGCCAGCAGCTTGGGAGACAGCTCCCTCTACGAGCAGTACTTC
TRBJ2-5	many	14	.	TRBV6-1	CASSELGREETQYF	TGTGCCAGCAGTGAATTGGGCAGGGAAGAGACCCAGTACTTC
TRBJ2-1	.	17	.	TRBV5-6	CASSFLGDRSSYNEQFF	TGTGCCAGCAGCTTTCTCGGAGACAGAAGCTCCTACAATGAGCAGTTCTTC
TRBJ2-5	many	16	TRBD2	TRBV6-5	CASSYGRWRGQETQYF	TGTGCCAGCAGTTACGGAAGGTGGCGGGGGCAAGAGACCCAGTACTTC
TRBJ1-5	.	14	.	TRBV20-1	CSARSPTSNQPQHF	TGCAGTGCTAGATCACCGACAAGCAATCAGCCCCAGCATTTT
TRBJ2-5	few	15	.	TRBV3-1	CASSQEGAGKETQYF	TGTGCCAGCAGCCAAGAAGGGGCGGGGAAAGAGACCCAGTACTTC